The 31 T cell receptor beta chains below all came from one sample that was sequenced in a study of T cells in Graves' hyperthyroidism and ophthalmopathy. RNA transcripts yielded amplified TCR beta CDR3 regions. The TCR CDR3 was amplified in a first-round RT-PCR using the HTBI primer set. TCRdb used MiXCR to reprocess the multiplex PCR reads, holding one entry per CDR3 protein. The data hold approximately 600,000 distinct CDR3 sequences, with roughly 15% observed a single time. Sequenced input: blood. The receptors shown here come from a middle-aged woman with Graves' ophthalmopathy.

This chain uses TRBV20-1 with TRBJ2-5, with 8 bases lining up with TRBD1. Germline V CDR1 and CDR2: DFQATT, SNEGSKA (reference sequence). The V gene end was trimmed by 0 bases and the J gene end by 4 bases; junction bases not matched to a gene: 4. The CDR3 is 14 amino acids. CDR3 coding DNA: TGCAGTGCTAGAGATCCAGGGGGCACAGAGACCCAGTACTTC. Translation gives CSARDPGGTETQYF.

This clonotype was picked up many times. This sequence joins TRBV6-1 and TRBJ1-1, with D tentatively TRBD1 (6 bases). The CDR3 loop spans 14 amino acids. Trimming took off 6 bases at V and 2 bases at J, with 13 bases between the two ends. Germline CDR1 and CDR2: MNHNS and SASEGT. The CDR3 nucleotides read TGTGCCAGCAGATCGGACAGTAGTAACACTGAAGCTTTCTTT. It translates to CASRSDSSNTEAFF.

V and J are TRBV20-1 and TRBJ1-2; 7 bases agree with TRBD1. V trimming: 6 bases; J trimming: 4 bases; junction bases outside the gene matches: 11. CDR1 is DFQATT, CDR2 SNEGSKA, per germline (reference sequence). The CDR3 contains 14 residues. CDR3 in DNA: TGCAGTGCCTTCACAGGGGTGGGGACCTATGGCTACACCTTC. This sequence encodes CSAFTGVGTYGYTF.

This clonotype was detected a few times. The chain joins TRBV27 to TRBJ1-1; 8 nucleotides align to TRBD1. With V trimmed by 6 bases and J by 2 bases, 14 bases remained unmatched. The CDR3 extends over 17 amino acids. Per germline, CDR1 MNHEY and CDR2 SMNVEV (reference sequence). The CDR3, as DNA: TGTGCCAGCAGCCTAAGGCGGACAGGGAGGGTCAACACTGAAGCTTTCTTT. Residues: CASSLRRTGRVNTEAFF.

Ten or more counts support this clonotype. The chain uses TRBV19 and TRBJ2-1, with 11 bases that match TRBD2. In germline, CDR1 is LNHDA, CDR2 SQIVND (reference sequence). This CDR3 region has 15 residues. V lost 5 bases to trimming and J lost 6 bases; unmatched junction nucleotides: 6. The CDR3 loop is CASSVLAGGVNEQFF. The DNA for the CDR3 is TGTGCCAGTAGTGTTTTAGCGGGAGGGGTCAATGAGCAGTTCTTC.

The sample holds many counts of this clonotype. The CDR3 bases are TGTGCCAGCAGTTTAGCGCTGGCCAGGACAGGGTTGGGGACCCAGTACTTC. Its translation: CASSLALARTGLGTQYF. This chain uses TRBV12-3 or TRBV12-4 with TRBJ2-5, with TRBD1 identical over 8 bases. CDR3 length equals 17 residues. V lost 0 bases, J lost 7 bases, and 13 bases stayed unmatched.

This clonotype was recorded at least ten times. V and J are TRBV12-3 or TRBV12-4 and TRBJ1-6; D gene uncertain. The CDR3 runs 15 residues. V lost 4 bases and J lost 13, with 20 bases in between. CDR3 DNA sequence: TGTGCCAGCAGTTCGTCGTCCACCGGGTCCCGGCCCCTCCACTTT. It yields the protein CASSSSSTGSRPLHF.

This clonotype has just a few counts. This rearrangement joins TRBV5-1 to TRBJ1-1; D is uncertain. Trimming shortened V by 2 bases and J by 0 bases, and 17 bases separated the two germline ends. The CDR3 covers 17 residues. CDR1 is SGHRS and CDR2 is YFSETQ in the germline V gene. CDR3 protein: CASSLGRVSHLNTEAFF. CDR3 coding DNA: TGCGCCAGCAGCTTAGGTAGAGTGAGCCACTTGAACACTGAAGCTTTCTTT.

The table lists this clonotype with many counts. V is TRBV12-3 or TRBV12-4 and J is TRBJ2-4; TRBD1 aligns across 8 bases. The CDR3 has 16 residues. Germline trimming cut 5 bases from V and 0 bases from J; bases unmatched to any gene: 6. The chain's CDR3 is CASSHRTGLAKNIQYF. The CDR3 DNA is TGTGCCAGCAGTCACAGGACAGGGTTAGCCAAAAACATTCAGTACTTC.

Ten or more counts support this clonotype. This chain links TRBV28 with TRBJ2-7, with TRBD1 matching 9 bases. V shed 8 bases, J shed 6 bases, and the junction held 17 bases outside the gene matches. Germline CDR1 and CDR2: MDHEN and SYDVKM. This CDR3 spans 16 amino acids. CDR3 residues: CASHLTGGRPTGEQYF. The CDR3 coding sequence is TGTGCCAGCCATTTAACAGGGGGCAGACCTACGGGCGAGCAGTACTTC.

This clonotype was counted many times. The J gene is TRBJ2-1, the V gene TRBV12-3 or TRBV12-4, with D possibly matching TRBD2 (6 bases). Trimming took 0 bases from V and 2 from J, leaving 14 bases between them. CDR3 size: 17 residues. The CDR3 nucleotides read TGTGCCAGCAGTTTAGCCGCGCCCGGGAGACCCTACAATGAGCAGTTCTTC. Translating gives CASSLAAPGRPYNEQFF.

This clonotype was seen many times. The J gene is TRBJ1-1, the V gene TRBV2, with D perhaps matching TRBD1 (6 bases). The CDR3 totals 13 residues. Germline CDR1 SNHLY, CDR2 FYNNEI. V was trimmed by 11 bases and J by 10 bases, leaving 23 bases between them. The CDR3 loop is CAATGDRRLSAFF. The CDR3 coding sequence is TGTGCCGCTACTGGTGACAGGCGGCTGTCAGCTTTCTTT.

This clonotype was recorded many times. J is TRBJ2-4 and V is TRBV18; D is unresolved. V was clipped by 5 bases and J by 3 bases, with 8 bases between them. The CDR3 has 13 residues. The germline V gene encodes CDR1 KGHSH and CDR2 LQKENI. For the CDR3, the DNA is TGTGCCAGCTCAATCGATGTCAAAAACATTCAGTACTTC. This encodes CASSIDVKNIQYF.

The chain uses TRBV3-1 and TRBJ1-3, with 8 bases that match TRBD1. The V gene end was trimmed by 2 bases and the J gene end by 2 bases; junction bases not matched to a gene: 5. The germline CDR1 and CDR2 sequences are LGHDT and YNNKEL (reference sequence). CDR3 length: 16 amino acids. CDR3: CASSQRVQGAGNTIYF. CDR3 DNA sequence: TGTGCCAGCAGCCAAAGGGTACAGGGGGCTGGAAACACCATATATTTT.

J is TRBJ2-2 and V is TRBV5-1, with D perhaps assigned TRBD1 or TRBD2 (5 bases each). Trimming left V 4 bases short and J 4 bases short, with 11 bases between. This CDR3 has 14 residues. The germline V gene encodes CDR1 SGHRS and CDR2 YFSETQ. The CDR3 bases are TGCGCCAGCAGCCCGGGACCGGTCACCGGGGAGCTGTTTTTT. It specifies CASSPGPVTGELFF.

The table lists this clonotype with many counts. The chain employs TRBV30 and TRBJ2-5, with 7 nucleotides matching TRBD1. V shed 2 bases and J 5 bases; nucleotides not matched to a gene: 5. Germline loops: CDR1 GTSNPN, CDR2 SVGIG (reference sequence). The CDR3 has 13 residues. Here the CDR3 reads CAWSLGGAETQYF. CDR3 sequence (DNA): TGTGCCTGGAGTTTAGGGGGCGCGGAGACCCAGTACTTC.

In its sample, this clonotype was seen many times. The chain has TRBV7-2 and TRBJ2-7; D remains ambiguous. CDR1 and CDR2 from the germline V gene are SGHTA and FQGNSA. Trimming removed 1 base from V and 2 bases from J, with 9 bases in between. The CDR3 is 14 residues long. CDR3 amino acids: CASSLGPGPYEQYF. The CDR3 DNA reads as TGTGCCAGCAGCTTAGGACCAGGCCCCTACGAGCAGTACTTC.

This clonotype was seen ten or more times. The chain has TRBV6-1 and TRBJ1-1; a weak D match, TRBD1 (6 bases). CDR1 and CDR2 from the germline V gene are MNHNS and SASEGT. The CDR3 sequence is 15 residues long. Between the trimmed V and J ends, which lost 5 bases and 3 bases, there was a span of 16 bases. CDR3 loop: CASSRTGNRDTEAFF. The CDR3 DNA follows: TGTGCCAGCAGTCGAACAGGGAATAGGGACACTGAAGCTTTCTTT.

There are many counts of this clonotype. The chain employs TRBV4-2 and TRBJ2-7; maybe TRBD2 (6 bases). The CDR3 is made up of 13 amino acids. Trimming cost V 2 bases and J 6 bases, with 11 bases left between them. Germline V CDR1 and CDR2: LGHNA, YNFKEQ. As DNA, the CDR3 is TGTGCCAGCAGCCAAAAACGGGGAGGCGAGCAGTACTTC. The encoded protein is CASSQKRGGEQYF.

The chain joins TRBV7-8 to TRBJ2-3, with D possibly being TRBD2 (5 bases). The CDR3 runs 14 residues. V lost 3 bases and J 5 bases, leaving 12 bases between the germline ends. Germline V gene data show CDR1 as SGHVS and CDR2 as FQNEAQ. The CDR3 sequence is CASSFGEILDTQYF. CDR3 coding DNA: TGTGCCAGCAGCTTCGGGGAGATCCTAGATACGCAGTATTTT.

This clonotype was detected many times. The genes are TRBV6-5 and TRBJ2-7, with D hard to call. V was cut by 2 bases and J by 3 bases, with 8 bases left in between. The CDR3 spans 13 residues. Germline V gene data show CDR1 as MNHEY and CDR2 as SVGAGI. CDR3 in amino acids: CASSYGIGYEQYF. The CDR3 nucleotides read TGTGCCAGCAGTTACGGGATAGGCTACGAGCAGTACTTC.

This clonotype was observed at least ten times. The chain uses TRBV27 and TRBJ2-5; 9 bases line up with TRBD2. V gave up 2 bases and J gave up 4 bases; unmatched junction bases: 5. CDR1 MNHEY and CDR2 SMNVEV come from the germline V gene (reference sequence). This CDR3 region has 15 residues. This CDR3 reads CASSLKGLASETQYF. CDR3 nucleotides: TGTGCCAGCAGTTTAAAGGGACTAGCATCAGAGACCCAGTACTTC.

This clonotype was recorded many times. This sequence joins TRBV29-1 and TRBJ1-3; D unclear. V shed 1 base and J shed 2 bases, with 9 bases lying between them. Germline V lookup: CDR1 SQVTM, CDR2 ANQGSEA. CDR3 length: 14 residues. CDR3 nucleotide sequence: TGCAGCGTTGAAGGGGGAGAGCCTGGAAACACCATATATTTT. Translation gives CSVEGGEPGNTIYF. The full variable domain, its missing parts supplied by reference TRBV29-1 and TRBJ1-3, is SAVISQKPSRDICQRGTSLTIQCQVDSQVTMMFWYRQQPGQSLTLIATANQGSEATYESGFVIDKFPISRPNLTFSTLTVSNMSPEDSSIYLCSVEGGEPGNTIYFGEGSWLTVV.

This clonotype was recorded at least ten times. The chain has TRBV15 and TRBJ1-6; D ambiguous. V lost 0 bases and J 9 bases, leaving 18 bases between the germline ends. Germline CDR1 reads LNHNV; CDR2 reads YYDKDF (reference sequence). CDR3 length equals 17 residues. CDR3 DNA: TGTGCCACCAGCAGAGATCGGGCCTATAGGTCGTCTTCACCCCTCCACTTT. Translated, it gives CATSRDRAYRSSSPLHF.

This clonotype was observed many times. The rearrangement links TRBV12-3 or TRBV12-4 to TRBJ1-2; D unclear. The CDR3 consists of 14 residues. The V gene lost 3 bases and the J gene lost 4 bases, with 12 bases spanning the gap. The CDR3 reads CASSFNWPSYGYTF. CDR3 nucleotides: TGTGCCAGCAGTTTTAACTGGCCCTCCTATGGCTACACCTTC.

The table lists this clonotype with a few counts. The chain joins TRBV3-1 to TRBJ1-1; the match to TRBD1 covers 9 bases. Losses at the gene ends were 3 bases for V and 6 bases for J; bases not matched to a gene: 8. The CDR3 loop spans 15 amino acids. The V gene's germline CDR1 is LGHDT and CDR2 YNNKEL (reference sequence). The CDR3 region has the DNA TGTGCCAGCAGCCACGGGACGACAGGGGGGTCTGAAGCTTTCTTT. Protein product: CASSHGTTGGSEAFF.

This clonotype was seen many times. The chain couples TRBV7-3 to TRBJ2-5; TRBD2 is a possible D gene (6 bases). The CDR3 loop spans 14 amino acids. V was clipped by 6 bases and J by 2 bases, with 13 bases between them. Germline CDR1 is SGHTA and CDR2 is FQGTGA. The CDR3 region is CASSRDGRQETQYF. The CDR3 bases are TGTGCCAGCAGTCGGGACGGGAGACAAGAGACCCAGTACTTC.

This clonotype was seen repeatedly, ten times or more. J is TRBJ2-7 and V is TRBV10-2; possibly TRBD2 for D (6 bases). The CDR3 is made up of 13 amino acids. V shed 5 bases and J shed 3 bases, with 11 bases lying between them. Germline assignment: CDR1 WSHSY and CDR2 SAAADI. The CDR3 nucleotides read TGCGCCAGCAGTCTAGCGCCAGGCTACGAGCAGTACTTC. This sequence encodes CASSLAPGYEQYF.

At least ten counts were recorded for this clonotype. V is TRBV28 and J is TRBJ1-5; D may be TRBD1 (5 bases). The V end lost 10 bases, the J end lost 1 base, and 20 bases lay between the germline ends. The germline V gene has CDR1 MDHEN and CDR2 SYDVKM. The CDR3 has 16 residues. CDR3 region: CANPLYRKRSNQPQHF. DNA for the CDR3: TGTGCCAACCCACTTTACAGGAAGCGAAGCAATCAGCCCCAGCATTTT. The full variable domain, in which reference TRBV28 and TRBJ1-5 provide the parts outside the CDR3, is DVKVTQSSRYLVKRTGEKVFLECVQDMDHENMFWYRQDPGLGLRLIYFSYDVKMKEKGDIPEGYSVSREKKERFSLILESASTNQTSMYLCANPLYRKRSNQPQHFGDGTRLSIL.

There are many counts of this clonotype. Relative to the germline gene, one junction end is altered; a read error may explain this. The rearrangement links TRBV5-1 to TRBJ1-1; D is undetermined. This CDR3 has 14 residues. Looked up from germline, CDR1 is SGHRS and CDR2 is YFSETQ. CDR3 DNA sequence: TGTGCCAGCAGCTTAGGCCCCCTGAACACTGAAGCTTTCTTT. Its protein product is CASSLGPLNTEAFF.

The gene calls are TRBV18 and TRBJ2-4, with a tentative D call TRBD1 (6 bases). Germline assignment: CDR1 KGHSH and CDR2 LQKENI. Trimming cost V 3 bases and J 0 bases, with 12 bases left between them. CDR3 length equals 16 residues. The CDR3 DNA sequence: TGTGCCAGCTCACCCTTCACAGGGTTAGCCAAAAACATTCAGTACTTC. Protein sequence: CASSPFTGLAKNIQYF.